This T cell receptor (beta chain) was recovered during a study of blood T cell repertoires in COVID-19 (dated by TCRdb to between 2020 and 2021). In terms of the full investigation: The collaborator samples originated in the United States, Italy and Spain and spanned the acute and convalescent phases of COVID-19. The repertoires were released in a freely available public database intended as a resource for research on the immune response to SARS-CoV-2. Nearly every sample came with metadata listing a de-identified subject ID, COVID-19 status, age in years and sex. The samples were drawn from the first 160 participants of the ongoing ImmuneRACE study and from 950 to 1,500 subjects provided by 6 global collaborators. Deeply sampled blood TCRbeta repertoires from subjects exposed to, actively infected with, or recovered from COVID-19 were included in the dataset. The material from the prospective study consisted of cDNA or gDNA derived from T cells, B-cell-depleted T cells, or PBMCs. HLA class I and class II types, where available, came from metadata supplied by the sample provider rather than from assay-based typing.

Enrolling through a virtual design, the prospective study's participants ranged in age from roughly 18 to 95 years and lived across about two dozen United States geographic areas. To assign participants to cohorts, the prospective study relied on clinical history that participants themselves reported in a screening survey and a study questionnaire. Exposed participants had been in contact with someone with a PCR-confirmed or clinician-diagnosed COVID-19 case within 2 weeks of study entry. Mobile phlebotomists in the prospective study collected whole blood, serum and a nasopharyngeal or oropharyngeal swab from every participant. Participants in the prospective study had the option to provide additional blood draws and questionnaires over a 2-month period. Before DNA extraction, blood samples from the prospective study were shipped at room temperature or frozen. What the research found in general, with its limitations: How much clinical and demographic metadata was included differed by source and by participant, and the metadata was provided uncurated.

The CDR3 starts with the cysteine, ends with the phenylalanine, and has 11 residues. Only CDR3 DNA is held: 33 bases, read in frame from base 1. The CDR1 and CDR2 encoded by the germline V gene are SGHDT and YYEEEE. Germline trimming amounts to 6 bases on V and 8 bases on J, with 3 as the count of junction bases outside the gene matches. TCRbeta CDR3 regions were amplified from genomic DNA by means of the immunoSEQ Assay, a bias-controlled multiplex PCR. The study's own analysis went as follows. The number of nucleated cells in each sample was estimated from the amplification of reference gene primers within the assay. Sequence reads were collapsed and filtered to measure the absolute abundance of every unique TCRbeta CDR3 rearrangement. For each sample, productive Simpson clonality was calculated as the square root of Simpson's diversity index over productive rearrangements. TCRdb's version of the immuneACCESS table is confined to in-frame rearrangements and falls short of the full clone set. An unresolved V gene accounts for under half of the shortfall where checked; the remainder is of unknown origin. V and J calls and clone size follow that table, whereas D and trimming were derived from the DNA. Here the sample has 200,000 to 250,000 clones; approximately 88% occur a single time. The ten largest clones add up to around 3.6% of the sample.

Concerning this clone: What antigen it recognizes has not been identified. No much larger clone is present one base from it, and per-base qualities are unavailable.

Here the chain combines TRBV5-6 and TRBJ1-1, and 8 junction bases match TRBD1. Sequencing was performed on PBMCs or T cells enriched from blood (not recorded which). The source is a woman younger than 45 who had been exposed to COVID-19. The nucleotide sequence reads as follows: TGTGCCAGCACCCGGGACAGGGAAGCTTTCTTT. Translated, this is CASTRDREAFF.